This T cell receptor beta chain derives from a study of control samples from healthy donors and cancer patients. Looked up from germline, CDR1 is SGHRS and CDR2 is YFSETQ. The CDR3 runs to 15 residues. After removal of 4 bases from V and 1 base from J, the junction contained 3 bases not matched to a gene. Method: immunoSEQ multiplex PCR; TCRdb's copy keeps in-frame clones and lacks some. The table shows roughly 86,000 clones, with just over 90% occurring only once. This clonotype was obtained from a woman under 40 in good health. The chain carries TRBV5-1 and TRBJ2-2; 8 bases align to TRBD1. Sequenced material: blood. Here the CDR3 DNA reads TGCGCCAGCAGCCAGGGGGCTCGGAACACCGGGGAGCTGTTTTTT. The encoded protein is CASSQGARNTGELFF. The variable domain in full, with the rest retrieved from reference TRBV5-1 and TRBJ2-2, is KAGVTQTPRYLIKTRGQQVTLSCSPISGHRSVSWYQQTPGQGLQFLFEYFSETQRNKGNFPGRFSGRQFSNSRSEMNVSTLELGDSALYLCASSQGARNTGELFFGEGSRLTVL.